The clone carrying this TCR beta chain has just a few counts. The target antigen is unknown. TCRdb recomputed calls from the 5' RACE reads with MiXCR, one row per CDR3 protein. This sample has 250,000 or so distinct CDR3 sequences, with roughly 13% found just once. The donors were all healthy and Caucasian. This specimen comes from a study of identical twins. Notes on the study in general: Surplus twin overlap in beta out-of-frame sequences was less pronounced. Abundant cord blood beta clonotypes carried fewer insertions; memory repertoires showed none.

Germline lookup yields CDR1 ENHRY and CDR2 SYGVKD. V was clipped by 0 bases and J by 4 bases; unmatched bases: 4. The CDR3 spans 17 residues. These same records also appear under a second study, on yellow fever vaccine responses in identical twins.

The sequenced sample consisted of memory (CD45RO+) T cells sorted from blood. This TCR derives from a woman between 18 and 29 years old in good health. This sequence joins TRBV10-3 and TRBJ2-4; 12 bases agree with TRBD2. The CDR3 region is CAISESNLAGGKNIQYF. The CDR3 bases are TGTGCCATCAGTGAGTCGAATCTAGCGGGAGGGAAAAACATTCAGTACTTC.